Shown below are 25 T cell receptor beta chains from a single sample sequenced in a study of blood T cell repertoires in COVID-19. Using immunoSEQ multiplex PCR, the repertoire was profiled, and TCRdb retains in-frame clones only, with some absent. There are about 180,000 clones in the sample; roughly 89% occur only once, and approximately 2.5% lies in the top ten. Sequenced: PBMCs or T cells enriched from blood (not recorded which). The receptors come from a woman between 35 and 50 years old with acute COVID-19.

The rearrangement joins TRBV30 to TRBJ1-4; 10 nucleotides match TRBD1. CDR1 GTSNPN and CDR2 SVGIG come from the germline V gene (reference sequence). V lost 2 bases to trimming and J lost 6 bases; unmatched junction nucleotides: 3. CDR3 length: 14 residues. The chain's CDR3 is CAWSPGTGDEKLFF. The DNA for the CDR3 is TGTGCCTGGAGTCCTGGGACAGGGGATGAAAAACTGTTTTTT.

The chain carries TRBV6-1 and TRBJ1-2, with D possibly matching TRBD1 (6 bases). CDR1 MNHNS and CDR2 SASEGT come from the germline V gene. CDR3 length equals 19 residues. V was cut by 3 bases and J by 3 bases, with 26 bases left in between. For the CDR3, the DNA is TGTGCCAGCAGTGATACATACGGGACAACCGGCAGTTCTTACTATGGCTACACCTTC. Translated: CASSDTYGTTGSSYYGYTF.

This clone was detected a few times. This chain links TRBV7-9 with TRBJ2-5, with D perhaps matching TRBD2 (6 bases). CDR3 size: 16 residues. Germline V gene sequence: CDR1 SEHNR, CDR2 FQNEAQ (reference sequence). The germline V and J ends were trimmed by 5 bases and 0 bases, with 16 bases remaining between them. The CDR3 spells CASSQRDSWNQETQYF. The CDR3 bases are TGTGCCAGCAGCCAACGGGACTCTTGGAACCAAGAGACCCAGTACTTC.

This chain links TRBV4-3 with TRBJ1-2; D is undetermined. Germline values: CDR1 LGHNA, CDR2 YSLEER. Trimming removed 0 bases at V and 5 bases at J, with 10 bases between. The CDR3 covers 14 residues. DNA for the CDR3: TGCGCCAGCAGCCAAGATCCGCGGGTATATGGCTACACCTTC. It is translated as CASSQDPRVYGYTF.

The chain links TRBV19 to TRBJ2-6; 7 nucleotides align to TRBD1. The CDR3 loop spans 16 amino acids. V gave up 6 bases and J gave up 5 bases; unmatched junction bases: 10. Germline CDR1 and CDR2: LNHDA and SQIVND (reference sequence). The CDR3 spells CASRPGQGVWANVLTF. Written as DNA, the CDR3 is TGTGCCAGTAGACCGGGGCAGGGGGTATGGGCCAACGTCCTGACTTTC.

The chain carries TRBV28 and TRBJ1-4; 9 bases are a match to TRBD1. Per germline, CDR1 MDHEN and CDR2 SYDVKM. V gave up 10 bases and J gave up 4 bases; unmatched junction bases: 10. This CDR3 has 15 residues. The CDR3 coding sequence is TGTGCCACCCTGGGGGACAGGGCTCTTAATGAAAAACTGTTTTTT. This gives the protein CATLGDRALNEKLFF.

V usage is TRBV24-1 and J usage is TRBJ1-1; 11 bases are shared with TRBD1. CDR1 is KGHDR, CDR2 SFDVKD, per germline. With 7 bases clipped from V and 3 bases from J, the junction kept 3 bases outside the gene matches. The CDR3 sequence is 14 residues long. The chain's CDR3 is CATRGQGADTEAFF. CDR3 bases: TGTGCCACCAGAGGACAGGGGGCGGACACTGAAGCTTTCTTT.

The chain is built from TRBV27 and TRBJ2-1; possible D gene TRBD2, 6 bases. V dropped 7 bases and J dropped 7 bases, with 23 bases sitting between them. CDR1 and CDR2 (germline): MNHEY, SMNVEV (reference sequence). The CDR3 sequence is 16 residues long. As DNA, the CDR3 is TGTGCCAGCACCGCCCTGTCCGGGATACGGGGGAATGAGCAGTTCTTC. As protein: CASTALSGIRGNEQFF.

The V gene is TRBV30, the J gene TRBJ1-3; 9 nucleotides line up with TRBD1. The CDR3 has 15 residues. The V gene end was trimmed by 7 bases and the J gene end by 8 bases; junction bases not matched to a gene: 15. Germline CDR1 and CDR2: GTSNPN and SVGIG (reference sequence). In nucleotides, the CDR3 is TGTGCCTTCTCCCGGGGACAGGGATATTTGGACACCATATATTTT. Protein product: CAFSRGQGYLDTIYF.

The CDR3 spells CSAPGQLEQYF. Written as DNA, the CDR3 is TGCAGTGCTCCGGGACAGCTTGAGCAGTACTTC. The rearrangement joins TRBV20-1 to TRBJ2-7; TRBD1 aligns across 7 bases. Germline V CDR1 and CDR2: DFQATT, SNEGSKA (reference sequence). This CDR3 is built from 11 residues. The V gene end was trimmed by 5 bases and the J gene end by 7 bases; junction bases not matched to a gene: 5.

This clone was observed once. V usage is TRBV28 and J usage is TRBJ1-6; tentatively, D is TRBD1 (5 bases). V gave up 7 bases and J gave up 3 bases, with 7 bases separating them. Germline V gene sequence: CDR1 MDHEN, CDR2 SYDVKM. This CDR3 region has 13 residues. The CDR3 nucleotides are TGTGCCAGCAAGGGGAACTATAATTCACCCCTCCACTTT. Translation: CASKGNYNSPLHF.

In its sample, this clone was seen a few times. The genes are TRBV21-1 and TRBJ1-3; the D call TRBD1 from the table was never checked on the DNA. TRBV21-1 is a pseudogene. There are 16 residues in the CDR3. The DNA of the CDR3 is TGTGCCAGCAGCGACCCCCGGGACAATGATGGAAACACCATATATTTT. Translation gives CASSDPRDNDGNTIYF.

This sequence joins TRBV3-1 (or the pseudogene TRBV3-2) and TRBJ1-1; the match to TRBD1 covers 9 bases. The CDR3 spans 18 residues. J lost 1 base, V lost 1 base, and 10 bases had no gene match. CDR1 is LGHDT and CDR2 is YNNKEL in the germline V gene (reference sequence). CDR3 loop: CASSQVGTGKHKNTEAFF. Here the CDR3 DNA reads TGTGCCAGCAGCCAAGTAGGGACAGGGAAGCATAAGAACACTGAAGCTTTCTTT.

The chain employs TRBV4-2 and TRBJ1-2; D is unclear. The V and J ends lost 4 bases and 2 bases respectively, with 14 bases between them. The germline V gene encodes CDR1 LGHNA and CDR2 YNFKEQ. This CDR3 is 15 amino acids long. The DNA of the CDR3 is TGTGCCAGCAGCCCCAGGAGGGTTGACAACTATGGCTACACCTTC. As protein: CASSPRRVDNYGYTF.

The chain has TRBV19 and TRBJ2-3; the D is unclear. V was cut by 3 bases and J by 0 bases, with 7 bases left in between. The CDR3 spans 14 residues. Germline CDR1 and CDR2: LNHDA and SQIVND (reference sequence). CDR3 amino acids: CASSMGHSTDTQYF. The CDR3 DNA follows: TGTGCCAGTAGTATGGGCCACAGCACAGATACGCAGTATTTT.

This chain uses TRBV19 with TRBJ2-1; 10 nucleotides match TRBD2. J lost 4 bases, V lost 3 bases, and 3 bases had no gene match. Germline values: CDR1 LNHDA, CDR2 SQIVND (reference sequence). The CDR3 runs to 15 residues. In nucleotides, the CDR3 is TGTGCCAGTAGTATGCCTAGCGGGGGTTACAATGAGCAGTTCTTC. Translating it yields CASSMPSGGYNEQFF.

This clone was recorded once. The rearrangement joins TRBV13 to TRBJ1-5; D remains ambiguous. V was cut by 5 bases and J by 2 bases, with 19 bases left in between. From germline, CDR1 is PRHDT and CDR2 FYEKMQ (reference sequence). The CDR3 covers 17 residues. CDR3 amino acids: CASSRPVPRSCNQPQHF. The DNA of the CDR3 is TGTGCCAGCAGCCGACCCGTCCCCCGGAGTTGCAATCAGCCCCAGCATTTT.

This chain uses TRBV3-1 (or the pseudogene TRBV3-2) with TRBJ2-1, with 8 positions matching TRBD2. The ends lost 6 bases at V and 5 bases at J; junction bases unmatched: 9. The CDR3 runs 15 residues. Germline-derived CDR1 and CDR2 are LGHDT and YNNKEL (reference sequence). In nucleotides, the CDR3 is TGTGCCAGCAGGCAAACTAGCGGTCCCCACAATGAGCAGTTCTTC. Residues: CASRQTSGPHNEQFF.

CDR3 bases: TGTGCCAGCAGCTTGGCGGGGGGGTATTCACCCCTCCACTTT. Residues: CASSLAGGYSPLHF. The V and J genes are TRBV5-4 and TRBJ1-6; tentatively, D is TRBD1 (5 bases). This CDR3 has 14 amino acids. Trimming took 0 bases from V and 8 from J, leaving 9 bases between them. Germline V lookup: CDR1 SGHNT, CDR2 YYREEE (reference sequence).

This sequence joins TRBV6-1 and TRBJ1-3; D not certain. Per the germline V gene, CDR1 is MNHNS and CDR2 is SASEGT. V gave up 2 bases and J gave up 4 bases, with 18 bases separating them. The CDR3 spans 17 residues. The CDR3 bases are TGTGCCAGCAGTGAACCCTCCGGTCTGCTCCTCGGAAACACCATATATTTT. Its translation is CASSEPSGLLLGNTIYF.

This chain links TRBV5-1 with TRBJ2-1; 7 bases match TRBD1. CDR1 and CDR2 from the germline V gene are SGHRS and YFSETQ. Trimming took 0 bases from V and 6 from J; bases not matched to a gene: 3. CDR3 length equals 14 residues. The CDR3 spells CASSLATGSNEQFF. The CDR3 nucleotides are TGCGCCAGCAGCTTGGCGACAGGGTCCAATGAGCAGTTCTTC.

This chain's CDR3 is CASSQSRDRGVGYTF. The DNA of the CDR3 is TGTGCCAGCAGCCAGAGCAGGGACAGGGGAGTTGGCTACACCTTC. The genes are TRBV7-9 and TRBJ1-2; TRBD1 matches at 10 bases. This CDR3 has 15 residues. After removal of 5 bases from V and 7 bases from J, the junction contained 10 bases not matched to a gene. CDR1 is SEHNR and CDR2 is FQNEAQ in the germline V gene (reference sequence).

CDR3 protein: CASSFGTDQETQYF. DNA of the CDR3: TGTGCCAGCAGTTTCGGAACAGACCAAGAGACCCAGTACTTC. The genes are TRBV27 and TRBJ2-5, with D uncertain. From germline, CDR1 is MNHEY and CDR2 SMNVEV (reference sequence). V was shortened by 3 bases and J by 0 bases, with 8 bases between the two germline ends. This CDR3 has 14 amino acids.

V is TRBV3-1 (or the pseudogene TRBV3-2) and J is TRBJ2-4; D possibly corresponds to TRBD2 (8 bases). From germline, CDR1 is LGHDT and CDR2 YNNKEL (reference sequence). The length of the CDR3 is 14 residues. Trimming removed 5 bases at V and 5 bases at J, with 13 bases between. The CDR3 DNA is TGTGCCAGCAGCTCGGGAGGGGGCCAAAACATTCAGTACTTC. As protein: CASSSGGGQNIQYF.

The chain carries TRBV5-1 and TRBJ2-5, with 14 bases lining up with TRBD2. Germline trimming cut 4 bases from V and 5 bases from J; bases unmatched to any gene: 13. The V gene's germline CDR1 is SGHRS and CDR2 YFSETQ. There are 18 residues in the CDR3. CDR3 DNA sequence: TGCGCCAGCAGCCCCGGGACTAGCGGGAGAAGTGGTATTGAGACCCAGTACTTC. It specifies CASSPGTSGRSGIETQYF.